The clone carrying this T cell receptor beta chain is a singleton in its sample. The table came from immunoSEQ multiplex PCR; TCRdb's copy has only in-frame clones and leaves some out. Of 490,000 or so clones listed, 79% are singletons. The sample originates from a study of shared clonotypes between healthy human individuals. The ends were cut back, 2 bases at V and 6 bases at J, with 15 bases in the middle. This CDR3 is built from 15 residues. The germline V gene has CDR1 SGHAT and CDR2 FQNNGV. The sequencing input was PBMCs. The V gene is TRBV11-2, the J gene TRBJ2-3; tentatively, D is TRBD2 (6 bases). This sequence was found in a woman aged 40 to 49 in good health. Some clones in this sample may be carry-over from other donors' samples. The DNA of the CDR3 is TGTGCCAGCAGCTTAAGGGACTTTTACGGGGATACGCAGTATTTT. Protein: CASSLRDFYGDTQYF.